This TCR beta chain was sequenced during a study of cytomegalovirus exposure and HLA in healthy donors (dated by TCRdb to about 2017). About the study as a whole: According to an earlier analysis of 550 to 750 of the donors, 150 million to 200 million T cells yielded approximately 120 million unique TCR beta sequences and about 280 Gb of sequence data. An early release covering 550 to 700 HLA-typed donors comprised around 300 gigabases of sequencing data and tens of millions of unique TCR sequences. Of the 350 to 450 genotyped donors, approximately 82% fell in the genetic ancestry cluster associated with self-reported Caucasian donors. The study aimed to test whether cataloging public T cell receptors could reveal signatures of past pathogen exposure. Using immunosequencing, the study profiled T cell repertoires from about 650 subjects and related those repertoires to cytomegalovirus serostatus. A separate validation cohort of some 130 different subjects was used in addition to the 666-subject first cohort. To predict cytomegalovirus infection status, the study combined high-throughput TCR immunosequencing, statistical association of individual TCRs with disease status, and machine learning. To study patterns of TCR occurrence, a later analysis re-analyzed previously published TCR beta repertoires from around 670 donors and added high-resolution HLA genotyping. In the later analysis, no new phenotypic data were used to find candidate immune exposures; instead, reliance was placed on TCR beta sequences and their occurrence across donors. In an earlier analysis of around 540 of the donors, high-throughput TCR beta sequencing was used to judge whether each TCR beta V gene segment behaved as functional or pseudogenic. Donor age, sex, ethnicity and CMV serostatus were compiled together with the repertoire data. Genome-wide SNP genotypes for about three fifths of the roughly 700 donors were used in a later genetic analysis, which treated that subset as a discovery cohort. All discovery cohort repertoires had been generated on a single sequencing platform. Both class I and class II loci were covered by HLA typing, at four-digit resolution. Typing coverage differed by locus: A, B, C, DRB1 and DQB1 were typed in about 620-630 donors, DQA1 in about 500, DPA1 in approximately 600, and DPB1 in 450 to 480. About 5 DR-DQ haplotypes were handled as single units for association and clustering, since linkage in the cohort was strong. Among under 450 genotyped donors of the cohort, an average of around 240,000 unique TCR beta nucleotide sequences were sequenced per donor, roughly 18% of them non-productive. The full study reports these points: Compared with the roughly 700-donor mean, donors in an Asian-associated ancestry cluster had fewer N-insertions in productive TCRs, according to a later genetic analysis. According to a later analysis, parvovirus B19, influenza, CMV and Epstein-Barr virus appeared linked to several top co-occurrence clusters. A further reported finding was that TCR beta sequences accurately predicted the HLA-A and HLA-B alleles for most subjects in the first cohort. The presence/absence analyses assumed that sequencing depth was roughly uniform across donors, and that assumption may not be true. In a later genetic analysis, a missense DCLRE1C variant was associated with V-gene and J-gene trimming of TCR beta chains, and the association was replicated in an independent cohort. The study gave a list of about 170 TCR beta chains associated with cytomegalovirus. When HLA alleles, especially DR and DQ, strongly co-occurred, attributing TCR associations to individual alleles was difficult. In an earlier analysis of about 600 of the donors, most TCR beta V segments appeared in productive rearrangements about 87% or about 30% of the time, broadly matching IMGT annotations. The classifier was reported to diagnose cytomegalovirus status with high specificity and sensitivity in both the original cohort and the validation cohort. A later analysis found that TCR association rates varied across HLA loci, with DRB1 alleles showing the most associated TCRs and HLA-C alleles the fewest. Only TCR beta chains were sequenced in this cohort, and the absence of alpha or paired-chain data limited detectable features. Linkage disequilibrium might explain the correlated functional status among segregating V segments, but an unknown experimental factor could not be excluded. A cluster of highly shared sequence variants was judged likely to represent a technical artifact of the sequencing pipeline. Immune exposure information for the cohort was limited to CMV serostatus. A later analysis found that HLA-associated TCR beta chains were more clonally expanded and had lower generation probabilities than equally common non-associated chains. Specific HLA alleles were associated with roughly 16,000 TCR beta sequences at a false discovery rate of 0.05 in a later analysis. Because counts were too low, more than 15 rarely observed V segments, including chromosome 9 orphons, were left out of the earlier analysis of some 600 of the donors. It was suggested by the authors that the approach could potentially be generalized to other disease states and immunological phenotypes. While some public TCRs were present in many individuals, most TCR sequences turned up only very rarely across donors. Some IMGT-functional V segments, including TRBV6-2 and TRBV6-3, could not be distinguished by the 87-base-pair reads and were therefore excluded. HLA typing was unavailable for some donors at each locus, so association tests used only the typed subset. A few of the identified cytomegalovirus-associated TCR beta chains were confirmed in vitro to be specific for cytomegalovirus antigens. A later analysis found that most CMV-associated TCR beta chains appeared HLA-restricted, with HLA associations seemingly driven largely by CMV exposure.

Receptor libraries were prepared by the immunoSEQ multiplex PCR assay. For the multiplex PCR, a mixture combining 60 forward primers for TCR Vbeta segments and 13 reverse primers for TCR Jbeta segments was used. A multiplex PCR assay on genomic DNA amplified the CDR3 region of rearranged TCR beta genes. Amplified TCR beta libraries were sequenced as 87-base-pair reads on the Illumina HiSeq System. As for the original processing: Across the roughly 640 repertoires, a later analysis counted roughly 84 million unique TCR beta chains, approximately 12 million of which were shared by at least two donors. Raw reads were error-corrected and collapsed into unique sequences with a nearest-neighbor algorithm that merged closely related sequences to remove PCR and sequencing errors. To assign V, D and J gene segments, CDR3 sequences were aligned to IMGT reference sequences. For a sequence to be retained, a match of at least six nucleotides to both a V gene segment and a J gene segment was required. A rearrangement counted as productive if the CDR3 had no stop codons and remained in frame with V and J, and every other rearrangement counted as non-productive. CDR3 was defined according to IMGT convention as the region running from the second conserved V-encoded cysteine to the conserved J-encoded phenylalanine. The earlier analysis of some 600 of the donors excluded sequences that lacked an unambiguous match to a single V gene segment. An earlier analysis of several hundred of the donors called V segments functional above 56.7% productive rearrangements and segregating when the between-donor standard deviation exceeded 5%. A statistical classification framework was built for diagnosing cytomegalovirus status from the catalog of TCR beta chain sequences. In a later analysis, TCR nucleotide sequences were compared against IMGT/GENE-DB human TR gene sequences so that V and J genes could be assigned. Using the TCRdist pipeline, a later analysis assigned CDR3 sequences along with most-parsimonious VDJ recombination scenarios. A later analysis defined each TCR beta chain by its CDR3 amino acid sequence plus V-gene family, and excluded reads lacking a unique V-gene family. As a way to deal with suspected cross-contamination and a sequencing artifact, a later analysis dropped roughly 620 nucleotide sequences that were highly shared and had low generation probability. A later analysis calculated a clonal expansion index for each public chain from normalized within-repertoire ranks of inferred template counts. A later analysis computed generation probabilities with a VDJ recombination model fitted to out-of-frame rearrangements, and checked the results against IGoR. In a later analysis, TCR-TCR, TCR-HLA and TCR-CMV co-occurrence was scored with hypergeometric tests, and a repertoire-size bias correction was applied to TCR pairs. In a later analysis, false discovery rates were estimated by permuting HLA or CMV assignments 20 times. In a later analysis, co-occurring TCRs were grouped with DBSCAN, and TCRdist sequence similarity was added when clustering was performed within HLA-allele-positive subsets. For co-occurrence clustering, repertoires with fewer than 30,000 or more than 120,000 public chains were excluded, along with roughly 5 repertoires with anomalous nucleotide sharing. TCRdb took this table from immuneACCESS and kept in-frame rearrangements with V and J called. Such tables lack part of the clones; where checked against another copy, unresolved V genes explain under half of the gap, and the rest is unexplained. V and J calls and clone size are copied from that table; D and trimming were computed from the DNA. A total of some 200,000 clones appear in this sample, 79% of them only once. The ten most abundant clones make up approximately 1.5% of the sample.

The V end loses 0 bases and the J end loses 3 bases, and a stretch of 14 bases separates them. The germline V gene gives CDR1 as LGHNT and CDR2 as FRNRAP. The CDR3 contains 16 residues, cysteine and phenylalanine counted. The only DNA kept is the CDR3, 48 bases in frame from the first base. The cohort was made up of 666 healthy bone marrow donors. Cohort members were all nominally healthy when sampled, although unrecorded immune exposures were likely present. The donor tested CMV seropositive, placing the donor among the 310 or so seropositive members of the cohort. A peripheral blood sample was collected from each donor, and TCR beta sequencing was performed on peripheral blood mononuclear cells. The Qiagen DNeasy Blood Extraction Kit was used to extract genomic DNA from the blood cell samples. Comment on this clone: What antigen it recognizes has not been identified. No base-level quality is on record; no much larger clone is a single base apart.

The clonotype originates from a girl aged 5 to 17 in good health and CMV-seropositive. Recombination linked TRBV12-5 to TRBJ1-1; TRBD1 could be the D gene, as 5 bases match. The source material was PBMCs. The bases read TGTGCTAGTGGTTTGGTACTGGGAGGGGAGGACACTGAAGCTTTCTTT. It translates as CASGLVLGGEDTEAFF.